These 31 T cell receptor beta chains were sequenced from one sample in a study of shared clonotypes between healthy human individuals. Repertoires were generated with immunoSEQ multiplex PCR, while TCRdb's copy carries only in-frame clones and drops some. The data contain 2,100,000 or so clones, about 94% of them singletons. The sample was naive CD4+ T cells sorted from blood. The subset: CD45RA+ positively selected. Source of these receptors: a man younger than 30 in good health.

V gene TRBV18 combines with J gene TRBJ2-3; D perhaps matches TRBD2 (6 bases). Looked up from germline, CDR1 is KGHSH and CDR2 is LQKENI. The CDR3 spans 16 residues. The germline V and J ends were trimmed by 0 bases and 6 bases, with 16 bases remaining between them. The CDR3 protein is CASSPPGVSGRDTQYF. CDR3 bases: TGTGCCAGCTCACCACCCGGAGTAAGCGGGCGGGATACGCAGTATTTT.

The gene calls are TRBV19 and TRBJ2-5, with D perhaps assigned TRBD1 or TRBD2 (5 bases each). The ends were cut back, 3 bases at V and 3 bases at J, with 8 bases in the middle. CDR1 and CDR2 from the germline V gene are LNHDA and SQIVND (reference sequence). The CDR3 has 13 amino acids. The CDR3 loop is CASSILGEETQYF. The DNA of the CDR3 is TGTGCCAGTAGTATTCTGGGGGAAGAGACCCAGTACTTC.

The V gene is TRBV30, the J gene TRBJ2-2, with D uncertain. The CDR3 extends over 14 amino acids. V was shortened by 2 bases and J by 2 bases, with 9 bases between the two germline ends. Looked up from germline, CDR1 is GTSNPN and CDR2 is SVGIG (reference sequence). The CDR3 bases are TGTGCCTGGAGTATGACCCCCAACACCGGGGAGCTGTTTTTT. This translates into CAWSMTPNTGELFF.

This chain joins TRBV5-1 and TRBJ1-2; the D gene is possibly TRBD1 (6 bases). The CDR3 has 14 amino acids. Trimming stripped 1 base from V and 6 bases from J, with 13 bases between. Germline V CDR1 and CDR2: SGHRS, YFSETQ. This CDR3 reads CASSLNRAVDGYTF. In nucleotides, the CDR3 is TGCGCCAGCAGCTTGAACAGGGCGGTGGATGGCTACACCTTC.

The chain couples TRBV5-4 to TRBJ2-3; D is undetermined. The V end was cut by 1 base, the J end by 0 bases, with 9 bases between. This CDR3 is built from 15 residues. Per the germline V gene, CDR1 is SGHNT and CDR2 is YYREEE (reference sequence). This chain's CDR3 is CASSLRTFSTDTQYF. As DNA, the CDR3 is TGTGCCAGCAGCTTGCGAACTTTCAGCACAGATACGCAGTATTTT.

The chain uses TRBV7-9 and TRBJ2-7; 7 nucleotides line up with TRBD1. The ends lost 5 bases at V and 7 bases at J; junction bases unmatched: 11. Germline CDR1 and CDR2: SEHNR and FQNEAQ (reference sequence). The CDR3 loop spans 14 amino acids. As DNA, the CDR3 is TGTGCCAGCAGCGGCCGGGACAGAGAATTAGAGCAGTACTTC. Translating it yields CASSGRDRELEQYF.

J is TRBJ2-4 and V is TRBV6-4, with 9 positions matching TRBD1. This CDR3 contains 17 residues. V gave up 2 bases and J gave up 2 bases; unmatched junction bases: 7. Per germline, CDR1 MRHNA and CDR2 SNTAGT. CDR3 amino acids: CASSDTRQGVTKNIQYF. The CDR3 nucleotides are TGTGCCAGCAGTGACACACGACAGGGGGTAACCAAAAACATTCAGTACTTC.

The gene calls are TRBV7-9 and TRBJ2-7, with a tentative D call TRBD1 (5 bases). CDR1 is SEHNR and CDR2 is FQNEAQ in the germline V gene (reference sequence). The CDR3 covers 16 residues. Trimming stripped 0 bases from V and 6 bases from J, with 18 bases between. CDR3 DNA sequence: TGTGCCAGCAGCTTAGCGCGGCAGGGTGGGGTAGTCGAGCAGTACTTC. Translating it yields CASSLARQGGVVEQYF.

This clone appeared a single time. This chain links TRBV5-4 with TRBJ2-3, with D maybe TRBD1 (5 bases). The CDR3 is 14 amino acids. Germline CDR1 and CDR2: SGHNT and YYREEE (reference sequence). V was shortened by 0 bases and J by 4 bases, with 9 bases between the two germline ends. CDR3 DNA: TGTGCCAGCAGCTTGGACAGGTGGTCAGATACGCAGTATTTT. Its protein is CASSLDRWSDTQYF. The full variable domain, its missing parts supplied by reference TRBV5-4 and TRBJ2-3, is ETGVTQSPTHLIKTRGQQVTLRCSSQSGHNTVSWYQQALGQGPQFIFQYYREEENGRGNFPPRFSGLQFPNYSSELNVNALELDDSALYLCASSLDRWSDTQYFGPGTRLTVL.

DNA of the CDR3: TGTGCCAGCAGTGGAGAAGCTTTCCAAGAGACCCAGTACTTC. Encoded protein: CASSGEAFQETQYF. This chain joins TRBV6-1 and TRBJ2-5; D gene uncertain. The germline gives CDR1 MNHNS, CDR2 SASEGT. V gave up 4 bases and J gave up 1 base, with 10 bases separating them. The CDR3 loop spans 14 amino acids.

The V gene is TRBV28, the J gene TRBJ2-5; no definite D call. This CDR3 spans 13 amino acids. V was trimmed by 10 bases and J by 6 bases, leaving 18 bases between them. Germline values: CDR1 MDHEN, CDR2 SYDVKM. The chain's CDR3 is CATTAPQAKTQYF. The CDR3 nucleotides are TGTGCCACCACCGCACCTCAAGCTAAGACCCAGTACTTC.

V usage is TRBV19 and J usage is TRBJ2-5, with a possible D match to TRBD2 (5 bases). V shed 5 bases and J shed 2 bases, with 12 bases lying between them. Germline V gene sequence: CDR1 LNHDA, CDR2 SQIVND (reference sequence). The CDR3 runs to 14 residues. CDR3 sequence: CASSPGLEQETQYF. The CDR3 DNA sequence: TGTGCCAGTAGTCCCGGACTGGAACAAGAGACCCAGTACTTC. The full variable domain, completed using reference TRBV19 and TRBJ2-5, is DGGITQSPKYLFRKEGQNVTLSCEQNLNHDAMYWYRQDPGQGLRLIYYSQIVNDFQKGDIAEGYSVSREKKESFPLTVTSAQKNPTAFYLCASSPGLEQETQYFGPGTRLLVL.

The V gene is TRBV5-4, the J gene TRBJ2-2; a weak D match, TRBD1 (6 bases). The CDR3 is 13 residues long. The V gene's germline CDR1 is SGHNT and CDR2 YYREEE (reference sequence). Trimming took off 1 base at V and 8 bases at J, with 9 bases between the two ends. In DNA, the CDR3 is TGTGCCAGCAGCTTGACTCAGGGGGGGGAGCTGTTTTTT. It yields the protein CASSLTQGGELFF.

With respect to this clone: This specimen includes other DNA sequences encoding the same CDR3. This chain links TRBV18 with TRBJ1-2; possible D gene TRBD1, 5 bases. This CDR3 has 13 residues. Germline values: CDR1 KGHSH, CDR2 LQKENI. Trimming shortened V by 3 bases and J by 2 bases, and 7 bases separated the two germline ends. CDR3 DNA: TGTGCCAGCTCACCGGGACGGAACTATGGCTACACCTTC. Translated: CASSPGRNYGYTF.

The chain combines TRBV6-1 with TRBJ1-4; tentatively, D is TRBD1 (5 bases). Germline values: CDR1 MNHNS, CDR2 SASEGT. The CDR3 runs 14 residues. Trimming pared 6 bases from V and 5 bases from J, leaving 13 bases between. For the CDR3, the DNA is TGTGCCAGCAGCGGGACTTCTGAGAATGAAAAACTGTTTTTT. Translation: CASSGTSENEKLFF.

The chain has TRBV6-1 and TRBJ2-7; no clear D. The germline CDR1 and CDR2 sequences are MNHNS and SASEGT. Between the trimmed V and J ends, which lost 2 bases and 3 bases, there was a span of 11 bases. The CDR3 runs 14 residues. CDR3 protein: CASSEPGYDYEQYF. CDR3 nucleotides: TGTGCCAGCAGTGAACCGGGTTACGACTACGAGCAGTACTTC.

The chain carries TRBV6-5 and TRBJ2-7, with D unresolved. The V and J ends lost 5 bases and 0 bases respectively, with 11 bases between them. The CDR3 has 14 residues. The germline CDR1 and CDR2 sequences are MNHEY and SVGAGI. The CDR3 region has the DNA TGTGCCAGCAGTAAGCCGGGCCGCTCCTACGAGCAGTACTTC. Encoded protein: CASSKPGRSYEQYF.

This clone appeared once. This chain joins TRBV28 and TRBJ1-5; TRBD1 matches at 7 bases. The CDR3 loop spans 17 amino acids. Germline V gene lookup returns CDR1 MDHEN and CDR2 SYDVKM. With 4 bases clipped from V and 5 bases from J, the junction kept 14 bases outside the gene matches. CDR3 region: CASSSTRDRKIYQPQHF. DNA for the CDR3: TGTGCCAGCAGTTCGACCCGGGACAGAAAAATTTATCAGCCCCAGCATTTT.

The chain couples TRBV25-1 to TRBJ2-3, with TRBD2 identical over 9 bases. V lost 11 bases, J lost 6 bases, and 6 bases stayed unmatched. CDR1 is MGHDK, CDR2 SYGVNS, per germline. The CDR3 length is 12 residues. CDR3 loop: CAVAGVVDTQYF. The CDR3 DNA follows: TGTGCCGTAGCGGGGGTGGTGGATACGCAGTATTTT. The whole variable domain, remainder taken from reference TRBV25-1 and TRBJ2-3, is EADIYQTPRYLVIGTGKKITLECSQTMGHDKMYWYQQDPGMELHLIHYSYGVNSTEKGDLSSESTVSRIRTEHFPLTLESARPSHTSQYLCAVAGVVDTQYFGPGTRLTVL.

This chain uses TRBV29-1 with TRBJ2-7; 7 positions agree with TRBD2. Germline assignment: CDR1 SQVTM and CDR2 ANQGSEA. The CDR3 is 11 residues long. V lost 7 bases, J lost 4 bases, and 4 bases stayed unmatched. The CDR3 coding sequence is TGCAGCGCTAGGGAGGGGTACGAGCAGTACTTC. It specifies CSAREGYEQYF.

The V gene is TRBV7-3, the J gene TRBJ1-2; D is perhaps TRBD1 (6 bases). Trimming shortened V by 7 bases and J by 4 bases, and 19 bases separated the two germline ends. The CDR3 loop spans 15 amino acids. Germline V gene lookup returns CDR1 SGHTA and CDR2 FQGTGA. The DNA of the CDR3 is TGTGCCAGCAACCTCCAGGGCAGGGGCGTCTATGGCTACACCTTC. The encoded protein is CASNLQGRGVYGYTF.

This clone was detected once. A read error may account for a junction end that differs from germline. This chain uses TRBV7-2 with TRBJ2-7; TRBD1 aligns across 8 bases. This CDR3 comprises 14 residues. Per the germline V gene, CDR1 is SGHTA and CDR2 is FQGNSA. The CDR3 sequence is CASTLVQGAYEQYF. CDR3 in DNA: TGTGCCAGCACCTTAGTACAGGGGGCCTACGAGCAGTACTTC.

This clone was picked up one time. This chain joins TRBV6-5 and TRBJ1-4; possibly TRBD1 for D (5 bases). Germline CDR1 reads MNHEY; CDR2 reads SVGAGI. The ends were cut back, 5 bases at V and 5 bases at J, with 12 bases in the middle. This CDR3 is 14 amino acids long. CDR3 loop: CASSPRAPNEKLFF. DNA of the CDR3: TGTGCCAGCAGTCCCAGGGCCCCGAATGAAAAACTGTTTTTT.

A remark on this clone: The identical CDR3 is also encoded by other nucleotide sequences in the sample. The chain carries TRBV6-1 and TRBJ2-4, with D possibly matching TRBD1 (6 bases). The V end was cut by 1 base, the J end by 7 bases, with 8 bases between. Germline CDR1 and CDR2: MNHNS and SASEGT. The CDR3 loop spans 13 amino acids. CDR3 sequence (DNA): TGTGCCAGCAGTGAAGGGCAGGGGAACATTCAGTACTTC. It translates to CASSEGQGNIQYF.

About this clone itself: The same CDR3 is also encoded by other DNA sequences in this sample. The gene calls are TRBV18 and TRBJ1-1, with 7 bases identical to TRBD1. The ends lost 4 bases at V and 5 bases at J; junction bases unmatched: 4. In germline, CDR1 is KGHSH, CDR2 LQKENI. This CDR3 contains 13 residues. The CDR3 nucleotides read TGTGCCAGCTCACAGGGGGCAGGGACTGAAGCTTTCTTT. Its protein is CASSQGAGTEAFF. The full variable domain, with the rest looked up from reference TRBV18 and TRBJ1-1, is NAGVMQNPRHLVRRRGQEARLRCSPMKGHSHVYWYRQLPEEGLKFMVYLQKENIIDESGMPKERFSAEFPKEGPSILRIQQVVRGDSAAYFCASSQGAGTEAFFGQGTRLTVV.

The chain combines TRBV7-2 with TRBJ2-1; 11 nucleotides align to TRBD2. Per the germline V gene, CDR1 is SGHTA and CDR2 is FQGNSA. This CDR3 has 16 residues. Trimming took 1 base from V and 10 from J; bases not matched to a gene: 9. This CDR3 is CASSLVFSGRAGEQFF. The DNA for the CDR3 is TGTGCCAGCAGCTTAGTGTTTAGCGGGAGGGCCGGGGAGCAGTTCTTC.

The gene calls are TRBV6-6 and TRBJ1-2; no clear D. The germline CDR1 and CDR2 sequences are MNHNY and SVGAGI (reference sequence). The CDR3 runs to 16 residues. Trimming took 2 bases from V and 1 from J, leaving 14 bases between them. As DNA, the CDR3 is TGTGCCAGCAGTTACCGCTACCCTCCAGGTAACTATGGCTACACCTTC. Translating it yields CASSYRYPPGNYGYTF.

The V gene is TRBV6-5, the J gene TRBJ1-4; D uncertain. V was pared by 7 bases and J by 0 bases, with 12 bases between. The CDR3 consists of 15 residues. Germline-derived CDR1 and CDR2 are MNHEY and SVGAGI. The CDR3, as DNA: TGTGCCAGCAAACGGTCGGTTGCAACTAATGAAAAACTGTTTTTT. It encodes CASKRSVATNEKLFF.

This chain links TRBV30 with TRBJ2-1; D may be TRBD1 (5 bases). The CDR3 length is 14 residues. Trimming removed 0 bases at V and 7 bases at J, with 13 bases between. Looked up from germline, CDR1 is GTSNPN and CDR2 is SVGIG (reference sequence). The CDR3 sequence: CAWSVVGLSNEQFF. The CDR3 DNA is TGTGCCTGGAGTGTTGTGGGGCTCTCGAATGAGCAGTTCTTC.

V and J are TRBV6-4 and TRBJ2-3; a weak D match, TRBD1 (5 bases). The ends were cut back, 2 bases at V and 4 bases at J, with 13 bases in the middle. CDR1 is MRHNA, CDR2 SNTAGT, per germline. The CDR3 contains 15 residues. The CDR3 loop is CASSDGRVGADTQYF. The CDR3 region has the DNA TGTGCCAGCAGTGACGGCAGGGTCGGAGCAGATACGCAGTATTTT.

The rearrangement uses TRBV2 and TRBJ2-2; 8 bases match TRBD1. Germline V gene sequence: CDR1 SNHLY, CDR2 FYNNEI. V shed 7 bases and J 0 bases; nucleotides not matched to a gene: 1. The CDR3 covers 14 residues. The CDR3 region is CASKTGANTGELFF. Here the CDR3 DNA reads TGTGCCAGCAAGACAGGGGCGAACACCGGGGAGCTGTTTTTT.